Below, 4 T cell receptor beta chains from the same sample are listed, as sequenced in a study of TIL therapy for anti-PD-1-resistant metastatic lung cancer. Time point denoted: pre-treatment sample, taken before nivolumab and TIL therapy. Sequencing used immunoSEQ v3. The data were produced by immunoSEQ multiplex PCR, yet TCRdb's version contains in-frame clones alone and is incomplete. The sample contains about 50,000 clones, 80% to 90% of which appear only once. The material sequenced was blood, taken at baseline. The receptor source for this set is a person aged 25 to 80 with non-small cell lung cancer.

The V gene is TRBV28, the J gene TRBJ1-5, with TRBD1 as a possible D gene (5 bases). Trimming removed 3 bases from V and 9 bases from J, with 21 bases in between. CDR3 size: 16 residues. Germline CDR1 is MDHEN and CDR2 is SYDVKM. The CDR3 loop reads CASSFPQTGVRGPQHF. The CDR3 DNA sequence: TGTGCCAGCAGTTTCCCCCAGACGGGCGTGAGGGGGCCCCAGCATTTT.

This clone was seen a handful of times. This sequence joins TRBV28 and TRBJ2-6; D is possibly TRBD1 or TRBD2 (7 bases each). The germline gives CDR1 MDHEN, CDR2 SYDVKM. Trimming took 5 bases from V and 1 from J, leaving 12 bases between them. The CDR3 is 16 amino acids. The CDR3 DNA reads TGTGCCAGCAGTCCAGGGGGGGAGTCTGGGGCCAACGTCCTGACTTTC. It translates to CASSPGGESGANVLTF.

This clone is judged medium-sized. The chain links TRBV4-2 to TRBJ2-2, with 12 bases fitting TRBD2. With V trimmed by 0 bases and J by 5 bases, 10 bases remained unmatched. This CDR3 has 19 residues. The germline V gene has CDR1 LGHNA and CDR2 YNFKEQ. CDR3 sequence (DNA): TGTGCCAGCAGCCAAGATCCCCGACTAGCGGGAGTAGATACCGGGGAGCTGTTTTTT. This gives the protein CASSQDPRLAGVDTGELFF.

This rearrangement joins TRBV30 to TRBJ2-7; 10 positions agree with TRBD2. Germline V gene lookup returns CDR1 GTSNPN and CDR2 SVGIG (reference sequence). The length of the CDR3 is 12 residues. The DNA of the CDR3 is TGTGCAGGGAGCGGGGGGGCCTACGAGCAGTACTTC. This translates into CAGSGGAYEQYF.